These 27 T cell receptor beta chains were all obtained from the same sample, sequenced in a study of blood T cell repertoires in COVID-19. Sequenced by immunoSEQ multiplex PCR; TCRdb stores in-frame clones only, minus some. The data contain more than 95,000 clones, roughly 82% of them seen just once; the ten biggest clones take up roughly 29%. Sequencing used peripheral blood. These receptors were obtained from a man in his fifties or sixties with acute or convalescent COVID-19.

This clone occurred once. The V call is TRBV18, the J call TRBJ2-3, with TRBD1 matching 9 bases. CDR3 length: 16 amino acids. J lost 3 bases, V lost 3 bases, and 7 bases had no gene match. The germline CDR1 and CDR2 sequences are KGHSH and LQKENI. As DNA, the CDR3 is TGTGCCAGCTCACCGACAAGACAGGGGGAAACAGATACGCAGTATTTT. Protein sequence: CASSPTRQGETDTQYF.

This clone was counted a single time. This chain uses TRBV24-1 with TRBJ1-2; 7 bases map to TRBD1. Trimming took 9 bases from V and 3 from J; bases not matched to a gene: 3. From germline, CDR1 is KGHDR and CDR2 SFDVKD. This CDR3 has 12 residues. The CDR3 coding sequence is TGTGCCACCGGGGACAGACACTATGGCTACACCTTC. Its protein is CATGDRHYGYTF.

The CDR3 DNA reads TGTGCCAGCAGTCCTTACACAGATACGCAGTATTTT. Translated, it gives CASSPYTDTQYF. V gene TRBV2 combines with J gene TRBJ2-3; no clear D gene. CDR3 size: 12 residues. Deletions cut 5 bases from V and 2 bases from J, with 5 bases between. Per germline, CDR1 SNHLY and CDR2 FYNNEI.

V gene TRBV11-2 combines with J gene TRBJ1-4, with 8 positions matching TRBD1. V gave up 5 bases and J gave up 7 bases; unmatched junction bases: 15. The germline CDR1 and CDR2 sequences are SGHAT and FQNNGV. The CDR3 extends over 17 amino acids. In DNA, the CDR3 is TGTGCCAGCAGCCGGGGTAAAACAGGGGGAGCAATTGAAAAACTGTTTTTT. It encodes CASSRGKTGGAIEKLFF.

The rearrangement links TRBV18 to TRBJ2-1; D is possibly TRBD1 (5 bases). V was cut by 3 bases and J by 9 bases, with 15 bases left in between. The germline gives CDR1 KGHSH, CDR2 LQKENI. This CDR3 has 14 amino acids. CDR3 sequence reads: CASSPQAGMSEQFF. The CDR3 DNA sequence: TGTGCCAGCTCACCTCAAGCAGGGATGAGTGAGCAGTTCTTC.

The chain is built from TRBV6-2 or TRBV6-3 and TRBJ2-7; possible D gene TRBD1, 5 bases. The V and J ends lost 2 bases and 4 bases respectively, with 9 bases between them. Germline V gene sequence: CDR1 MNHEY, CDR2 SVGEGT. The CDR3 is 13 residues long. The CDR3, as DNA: TGTGCCAGCAGTTACGCTCGACAGTACGAGCAGTACGTC. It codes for CASSYARQYEQYV.

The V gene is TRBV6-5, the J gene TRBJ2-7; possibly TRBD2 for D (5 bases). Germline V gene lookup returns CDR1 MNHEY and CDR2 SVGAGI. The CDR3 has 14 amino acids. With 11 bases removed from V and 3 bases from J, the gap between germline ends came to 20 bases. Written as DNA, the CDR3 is TGTGCCGTGGGAACTGAGGTAAGCGGCTACGAGCAGTACTTC. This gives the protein CAVGTEVSGYEQYF.

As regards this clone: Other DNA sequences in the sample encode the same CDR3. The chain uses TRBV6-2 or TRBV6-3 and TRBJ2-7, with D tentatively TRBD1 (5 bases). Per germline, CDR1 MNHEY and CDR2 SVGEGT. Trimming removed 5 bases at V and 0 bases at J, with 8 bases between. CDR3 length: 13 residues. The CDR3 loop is CASSIDSSYEQYV. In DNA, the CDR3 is TGTGCCAGCAGTATCGACAGCTCCTACGAGCAGTACGTC.

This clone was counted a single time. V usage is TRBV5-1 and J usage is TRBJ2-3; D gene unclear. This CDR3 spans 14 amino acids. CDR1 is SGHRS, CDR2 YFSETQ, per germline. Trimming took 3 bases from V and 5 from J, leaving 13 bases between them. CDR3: CASSSDFVGDTQYF. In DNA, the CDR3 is TGCGCCAGCAGCTCCGACTTTGTTGGAGATACGCAGTATTTT.

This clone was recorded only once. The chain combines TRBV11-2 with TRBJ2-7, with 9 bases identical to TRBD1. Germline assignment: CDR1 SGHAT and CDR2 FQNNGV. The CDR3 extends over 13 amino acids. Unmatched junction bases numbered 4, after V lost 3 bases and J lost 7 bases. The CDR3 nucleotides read TGTGCCAGCAGCTTCACAGGGGGCCGGGAGCAGTACGTC. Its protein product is CASSFTGGREQYV.

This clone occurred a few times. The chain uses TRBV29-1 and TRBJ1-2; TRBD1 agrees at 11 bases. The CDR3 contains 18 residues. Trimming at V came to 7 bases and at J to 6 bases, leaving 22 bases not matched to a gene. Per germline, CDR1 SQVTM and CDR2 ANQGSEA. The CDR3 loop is CSGRVSGQGAFKSDGYTF. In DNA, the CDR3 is TGCAGCGGACGCGTTTCCGGACAGGGGGCGTTTAAGTCGGATGGCTACACCTTC.

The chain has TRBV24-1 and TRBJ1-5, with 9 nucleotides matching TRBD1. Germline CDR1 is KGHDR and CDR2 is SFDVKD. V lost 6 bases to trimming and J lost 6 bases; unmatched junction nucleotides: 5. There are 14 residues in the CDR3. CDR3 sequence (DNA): TGTGCCACCAGTTCGACAGGGGGAGGTCAGCCCCAGCATTTT. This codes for CATSSTGGGQPQHF.

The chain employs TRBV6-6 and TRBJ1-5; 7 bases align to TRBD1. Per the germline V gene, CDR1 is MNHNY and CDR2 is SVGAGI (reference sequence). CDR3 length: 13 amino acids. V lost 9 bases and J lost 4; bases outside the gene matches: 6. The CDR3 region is CASARGLNQPQHF. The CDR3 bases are TGTGCCAGTGCGAGGGGGCTTAATCAGCCCCAGCATTTT.

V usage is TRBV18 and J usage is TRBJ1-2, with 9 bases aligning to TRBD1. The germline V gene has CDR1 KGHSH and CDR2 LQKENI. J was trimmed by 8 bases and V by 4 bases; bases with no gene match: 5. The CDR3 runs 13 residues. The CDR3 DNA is TGTGCCAGCTCACTTCGACAGGGGGACGGCTACACCTTC. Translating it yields CASSLRQGDGYTF.

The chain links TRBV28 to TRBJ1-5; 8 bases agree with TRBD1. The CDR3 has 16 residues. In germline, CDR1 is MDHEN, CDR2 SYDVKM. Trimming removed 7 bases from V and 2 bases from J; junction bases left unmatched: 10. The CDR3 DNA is TGTGCCAGCAACCGTCCGGACAGGGTTGGCAATCAGCCCCAGCATTTT. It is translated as CASNRPDRVGNQPQHF.

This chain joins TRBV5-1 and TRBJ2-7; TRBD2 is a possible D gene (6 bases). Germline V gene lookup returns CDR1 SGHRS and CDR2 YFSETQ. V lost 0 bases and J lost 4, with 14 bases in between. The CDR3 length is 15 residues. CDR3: CASSLAPTGGYEQYF. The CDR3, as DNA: TGCGCCAGCAGCTTGGCCCCGACCGGGGGTTACGAGCAGTACTTC.

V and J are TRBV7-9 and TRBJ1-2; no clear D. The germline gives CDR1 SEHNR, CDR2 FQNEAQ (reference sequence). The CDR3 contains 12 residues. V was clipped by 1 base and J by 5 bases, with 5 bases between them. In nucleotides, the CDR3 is TGTGCCAGCAGCTTAGATCGGTATGGCTACACCTTC. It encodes CASSLDRYGYTF.

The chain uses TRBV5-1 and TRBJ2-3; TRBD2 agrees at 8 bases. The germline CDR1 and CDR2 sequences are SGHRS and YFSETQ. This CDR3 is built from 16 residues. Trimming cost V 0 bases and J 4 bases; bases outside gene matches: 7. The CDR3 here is CASSLESGRRPDTQYF. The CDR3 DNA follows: TGCGCCAGCAGCTTGGAGAGCGGGAGAAGGCCAGATACGCAGTATTTT.

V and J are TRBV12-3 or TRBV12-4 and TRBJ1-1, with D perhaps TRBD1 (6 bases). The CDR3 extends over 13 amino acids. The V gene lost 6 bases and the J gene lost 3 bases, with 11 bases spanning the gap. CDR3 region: CASSPGTHTEAFF. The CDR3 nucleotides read TGTGCCAGCAGCCCCGGGACACACACTGAAGCTTTCTTT.

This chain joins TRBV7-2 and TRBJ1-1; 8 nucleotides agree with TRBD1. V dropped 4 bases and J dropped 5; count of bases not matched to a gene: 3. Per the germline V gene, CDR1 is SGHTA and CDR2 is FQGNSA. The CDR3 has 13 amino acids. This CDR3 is CASSSRQGTEAFF. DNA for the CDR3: TGTGCCAGCAGCTCCCGACAGGGGACTGAAGCTTTCTTT.

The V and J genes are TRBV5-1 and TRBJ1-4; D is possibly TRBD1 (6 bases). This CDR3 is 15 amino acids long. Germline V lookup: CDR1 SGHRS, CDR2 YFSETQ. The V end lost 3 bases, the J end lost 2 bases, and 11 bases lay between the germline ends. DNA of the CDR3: TGCGCCAGCAGCTCCCACAGGGCTACTAATGAAAAACTGTTTTTT. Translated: CASSSHRATNEKLFF.

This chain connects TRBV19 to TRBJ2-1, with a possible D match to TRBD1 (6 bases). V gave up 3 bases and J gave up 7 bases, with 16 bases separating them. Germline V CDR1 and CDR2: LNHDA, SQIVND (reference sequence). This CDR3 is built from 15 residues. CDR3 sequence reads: CASSIGSLRGNEQFF. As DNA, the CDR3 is TGTGCCAGTAGTATTGGGAGCCTGAGGGGGAATGAGCAGTTCTTC.

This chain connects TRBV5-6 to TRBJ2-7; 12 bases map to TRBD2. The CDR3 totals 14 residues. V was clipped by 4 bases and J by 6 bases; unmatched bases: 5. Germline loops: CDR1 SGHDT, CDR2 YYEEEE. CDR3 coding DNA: TGTGCCAGCAGCCAGCCGGGACTAGCGGGCGAGCAGTACTTC. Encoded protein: CASSQPGLAGEQYF.

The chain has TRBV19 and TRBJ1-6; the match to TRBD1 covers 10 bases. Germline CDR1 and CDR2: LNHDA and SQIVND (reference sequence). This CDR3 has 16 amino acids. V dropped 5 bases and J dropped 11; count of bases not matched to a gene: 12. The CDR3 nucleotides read TGTGCCAGTAGTCCGACCCGACAGGGGGCTGGGGCACCCCTCCACTTT. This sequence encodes CASSPTRQGAGAPLHF.

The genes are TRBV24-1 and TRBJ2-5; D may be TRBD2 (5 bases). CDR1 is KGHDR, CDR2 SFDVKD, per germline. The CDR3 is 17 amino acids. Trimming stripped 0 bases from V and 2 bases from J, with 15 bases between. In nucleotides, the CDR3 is TGTGCCACCAGTGATTTGATCTCGTCGGACTCTCAAGAGACCCAGTACTTC. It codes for CATSDLISSDSQETQYF.

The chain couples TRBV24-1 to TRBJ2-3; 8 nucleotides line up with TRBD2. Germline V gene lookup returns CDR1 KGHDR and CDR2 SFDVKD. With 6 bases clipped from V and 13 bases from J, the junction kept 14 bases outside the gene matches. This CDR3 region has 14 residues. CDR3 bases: TGTGCCACCAGTACCGGGACTAGTAGAGGTGGGGAGTATTTT. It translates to CATSTGTSRGGEYF.

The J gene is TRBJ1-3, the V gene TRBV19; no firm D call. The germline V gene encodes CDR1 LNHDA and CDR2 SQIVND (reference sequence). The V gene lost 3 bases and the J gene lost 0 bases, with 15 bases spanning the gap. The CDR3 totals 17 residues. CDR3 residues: CASSITDLPLSGNTIYF. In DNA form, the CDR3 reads TGTGCCAGTAGTATTACAGATTTACCGCTCTCTGGAAACACCATATATTTT.